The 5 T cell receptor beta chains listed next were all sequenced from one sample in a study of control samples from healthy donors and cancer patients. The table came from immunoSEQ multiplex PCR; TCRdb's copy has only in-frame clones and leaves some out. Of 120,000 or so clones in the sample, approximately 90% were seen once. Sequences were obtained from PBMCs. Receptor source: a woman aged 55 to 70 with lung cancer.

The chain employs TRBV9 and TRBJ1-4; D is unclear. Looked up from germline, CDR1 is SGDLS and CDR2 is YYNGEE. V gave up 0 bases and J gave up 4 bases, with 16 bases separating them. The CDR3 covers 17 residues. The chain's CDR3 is CASSVGGGGFVNEKLFF. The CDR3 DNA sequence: TGTGCCAGCAGCGTAGGGGGAGGCGGATTCGTTAATGAAAAACTGTTTTTT.

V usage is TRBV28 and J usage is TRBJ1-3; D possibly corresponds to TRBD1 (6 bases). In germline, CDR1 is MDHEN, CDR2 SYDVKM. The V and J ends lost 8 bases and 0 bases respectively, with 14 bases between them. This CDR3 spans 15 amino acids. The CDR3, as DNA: TGTGCCAGCGGCTTGGGACACAGCTCTGGAAACACCATATATTTT. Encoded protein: CASGLGHSSGNTIYF.

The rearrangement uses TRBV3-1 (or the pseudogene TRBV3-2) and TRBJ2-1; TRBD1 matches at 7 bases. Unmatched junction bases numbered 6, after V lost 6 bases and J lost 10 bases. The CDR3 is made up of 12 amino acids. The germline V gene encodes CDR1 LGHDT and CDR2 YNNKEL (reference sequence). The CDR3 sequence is CASSQTGLEQFF. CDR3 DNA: TGTGCCAGCAGTCAGACAGGGCTAGAGCAGTTCTTC.

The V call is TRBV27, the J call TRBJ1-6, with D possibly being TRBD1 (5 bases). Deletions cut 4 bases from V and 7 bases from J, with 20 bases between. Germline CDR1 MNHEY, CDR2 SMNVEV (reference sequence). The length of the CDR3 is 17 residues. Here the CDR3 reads CASSYSGTAEGNSPLHF. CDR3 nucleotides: TGTGCCAGCAGTTACTCCGGGACGGCTGAAGGAAATTCACCCCTCCACTTT.

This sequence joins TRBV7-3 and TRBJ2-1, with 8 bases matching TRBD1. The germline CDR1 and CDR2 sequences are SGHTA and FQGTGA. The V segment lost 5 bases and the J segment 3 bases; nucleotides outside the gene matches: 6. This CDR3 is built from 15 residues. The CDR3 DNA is TGTGCCAGCAGCCTTGACAGGGGCAGCTACAATGAGCAGTTCTTC. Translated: CASSLDRGSYNEQFF.